What follows are 27 T cell receptor beta chains derived from one specimen sequenced in a study of memory CD4+ T cells and cytomegalovirus serostatus. The table came from immunoSEQ multiplex PCR; TCRdb's copy has only in-frame clones and leaves some out. The profile covers about 58,000 clones, with 82% appearing a single time and around 0.5% taken by the ten largest. The sort gate was single viable CD3+CD4+CD8-CD45RO+ cells for memory CD4+ T cells. Sequenced input: memory CD4+ T cells from blood. Receptors were obtained from an adult in good health and CMV-seronegative. Some clones in this sample may be carry-over from other donors' samples.

This clone was seen more than once but under ten times. The J gene is TRBJ2-3, the V gene TRBV6-1; tentative D call: TRBD2 (5 bases). The germline V gene has CDR1 MNHNS and CDR2 SASEGT. V gave up 4 bases and J gave up 8 bases, with 16 bases separating them. This CDR3 is built from 14 residues. In nucleotides, the CDR3 is TGTGCCAGCAGTGGGGAGACTACCGCCGTTACGCAGTATTTT. Encoded protein: CASSGETTAVTQYF.

This clone was detected only a few times. This chain connects TRBV5-1 to TRBJ2-2; weak D call: TRBD2 (7 bases). Germline CDR1 is SGHRS and CDR2 is YFSETQ. Trimming removed 4 bases at V and 1 base at J, with 14 bases between. The CDR3 consists of 16 residues. The CDR3: CASSPGGGRNTGELFF. DNA for the CDR3: TGCGCCAGCAGCCCGGGGGGCGGAAGGAACACCGGGGAGCTGTTTTTT.

V usage is TRBV7-9 and J usage is TRBJ2-1; 7 nucleotides align to TRBD2. The V gene's germline CDR1 is SEHNR and CDR2 FQNEAQ (reference sequence). The CDR3 has 14 residues. Trimming took 4 bases from V and 5 from J; bases not matched to a gene: 5. CDR3: CASSSRDYDNEQFF. The CDR3 DNA sequence: TGTGCCAGCAGCTCCCGGGACTACGACAATGAGCAGTTCTTC.

The chain couples TRBV18 to TRBJ2-7, with no clear D. The CDR3 consists of 11 residues. Germline assignment: CDR1 KGHSH and CDR2 LQKENI. Deletions cut 2 bases from V and 4 bases from J, with 3 bases between. The CDR3 nucleotides read TGTGCCAGCTCACCAATGTACGAGCAGTACTTC. As protein: CASSPMYEQYF.

This sequence joins TRBV9 and TRBJ2-3; D perhaps matches TRBD2 (5 bases). The CDR3 spans 15 residues. The germline V and J ends were trimmed by 4 bases and 1 base, with 13 bases remaining between them. The germline V gene encodes CDR1 SGDLS and CDR2 YYNGEE. CDR3 region: CASSPHAGGTDTQYF. For the CDR3, the DNA is TGTGCCAGCAGCCCTCACGCGGGTGGCACAGATACGCAGTATTTT.

A few counts support this clone. The chain employs TRBV18 and TRBJ1-1; 7 bases map to TRBD1. The V gene end was trimmed by 5 bases and the J gene end by 4 bases; junction bases not matched to a gene: 7. Germline V lookup: CDR1 KGHSH, CDR2 LQKENI. This CDR3 spans 14 amino acids. CDR3 DNA sequence: TGTGCCAGCTCAACAGGGGCTCCGGGCACTGAAGCTTTCTTT. Translated, it gives CASSTGAPGTEAFF.

V is TRBV5-1 and J is TRBJ1-4; D call uncertain. The CDR3 has 13 amino acids. V lost 1 base, J lost 5 bases, and 6 bases lay in between. Per the germline V gene, CDR1 is SGHRS and CDR2 is YFSETQ. The CDR3, as DNA: TGCGCCAGCAGCTTGTGGGTCAATGAAAAACTGTTTTTT. It yields the protein CASSLWVNEKLFF.

Details on this clone: Other DNA variants within this sample encode the same CDR3. In DNA form, the CDR3 reads TGCGCCAGCAGCGCCGGGAGAGGTGGGACAGATACGCAGTATTTT. The encoded protein is CASSAGRGGTDTQYF. The chain employs TRBV5-1 and TRBJ2-3, with a weak D call TRBD2 (6 bases). Germline V gene data show CDR1 as SGHRS and CDR2 as YFSETQ. V gave up 4 bases and J gave up 3 bases, with 15 bases separating them. The CDR3 runs to 15 residues.

The chain is built from TRBV5-1 and TRBJ1-5; weak D call: TRBD1 (5 bases). The germline V and J ends were trimmed by 4 bases and 4 bases, with 18 bases remaining between them. Germline V lookup: CDR1 SGHRS, CDR2 YFSETQ. CDR3 size: 16 residues. This CDR3 reads CASSPMGPSGNQPQHF. In DNA form, the CDR3 reads TGCGCCAGCAGCCCTATGGGGCCCTCTGGGAATCAGCCCCAGCATTTT.

The chain has TRBV5-1 and TRBJ2-3; no clear D. CDR1 SGHRS and CDR2 YFSETQ come from the germline V gene. Deletions cut 0 bases from V and 2 bases from J, with 7 bases between. The CDR3 loop spans 14 amino acids. The CDR3 region is CASSLVPPTDTQYF. Here the CDR3 DNA reads TGCGCCAGCAGCTTGGTACCCCCCACAGATACGCAGTATTTT. Complete variable domain (other parts from reference TRBV5-1 and TRBJ2-3): KAGVTQTPRYLIKTRGQQVTLSCSPISGHRSVSWYQQTPGQGLQFLFEYFSETQRNKGNFPGRFSGRQFSNSRSEMNVSTLELGDSALYLCASSLVPPTDTQYFGPGTRLTVL.

The J gene is TRBJ2-7, the V gene TRBV5-1; D is unresolved. The CDR3 is made up of 15 amino acids. The germline V gene encodes CDR1 SGHRS and CDR2 YFSETQ. Trimming took off 0 bases at V and 6 bases at J, with 16 bases between the two ends. The CDR3 protein is CASSLAMASLREQYF. In DNA form, the CDR3 reads TGCGCCAGCAGCTTGGCGATGGCCTCGCTGCGCGAGCAGTACTTC.

CDR3 sequence (DNA): TGCGCCAGCAGCCAAGCCATTACGCAGCTGTCCTACAATGAGCAGTTCTTC. It is translated as CASSQAITQLSYNEQFF. This chain uses TRBV4-3 with TRBJ2-1; D gene ambiguous. The germline gives CDR1 LGHNA, CDR2 YSLEER. The CDR3 spans 17 residues. V shed 1 base and J shed 1 base, with 14 bases lying between them.

This chain connects TRBV11-2 to TRBJ2-7; TRBD2 aligns across 7 bases. The CDR3 runs to 15 residues. Per the germline V gene, CDR1 is SGHAT and CDR2 is FQNNGV. The V and J ends lost 5 bases and 7 bases, in that order; junction bases with no gene match: 14. The CDR3 region is CASSPGPRGAGEQYF. CDR3 DNA: TGTGCCAGCAGCCCGGGCCCGCGGGGAGCGGGGGAGCAGTACTTC.

The J gene is TRBJ2-5, the V gene TRBV6-5, with D tentatively TRBD1 (6 bases). The CDR3 loop spans 15 amino acids. Looked up from germline, CDR1 is MNHEY and CDR2 is SVGAGI. Between the trimmed V and J ends, which lost 2 bases and 5 bases, there was a span of 15 bases. In DNA form, the CDR3 reads TGTGCCAGCAGTTACATCCCTGGACAGCGGGAGACCCAGTACTTC. It translates to CASSYIPGQRETQYF.

The rearrangement uses TRBV9 and TRBJ2-1, with 8 positions matching TRBD2. This CDR3 spans 16 amino acids. Germline CDR1 SGDLS, CDR2 YYNGEE. Trimming took 0 bases from V and 5 from J; bases not matched to a gene: 7. The CDR3: CASSVVRTGGNNEQFF. CDR3 coding DNA: TGTGCCAGCAGCGTAGTGCGGACGGGAGGGAACAATGAGCAGTTCTTC.

The chain carries TRBV6-1 and TRBJ1-1; no reliable D call. This CDR3 has 12 amino acids. CDR1 and CDR2 from the germline V gene are MNHNS and SASEGT. V was pared by 7 bases and J by 0 bases, with 6 bases between. This chain's CDR3 is CASNQVNTEAFF. Written as DNA, the CDR3 is TGTGCCAGCAATCAGGTGAACACTGAAGCTTTCTTT.

The CDR3 sequence is CASSIEGRSSTDTQYF. CDR3 bases: TGTGCCAGTAGTATAGAGGGCAGATCTAGCACAGATACGCAGTATTTT. This sequence joins TRBV19 and TRBJ2-3; D is unclear. The V and J ends lost 0 bases and 0 bases respectively, with 10 bases between them. Germline CDR1 reads LNHDA; CDR2 reads SQIVND (reference sequence). This CDR3 has 16 amino acids.

The V gene is TRBV2, the J gene TRBJ2-1, with unresolved D. V was cut by 4 bases and J by 5 bases, with 9 bases left in between. Germline V CDR1 and CDR2: SNHLY, FYNNEI. The CDR3 runs 13 residues. The CDR3 spells CASSVRRDNEQFF. CDR3 DNA sequence: TGTGCCAGCAGTGTTCGTCGCGACAATGAGCAGTTCTTC.

The rearrangement joins TRBV11-2 to TRBJ2-7; D is perhaps TRBD1 (5 bases). The CDR3 is made up of 15 amino acids. V gave up 5 bases and J gave up 0 bases, with 14 bases separating them. Germline V gene lookup returns CDR1 SGHAT and CDR2 FQNNGV. This chain's CDR3 is CASSQSRVGSYEQYF. The DNA for the CDR3 is TGTGCCAGCAGCCAATCCAGGGTGGGCTCCTACGAGCAGTACTTC.

The rearrangement uses TRBV10-3 and TRBJ2-7, with D perhaps matching TRBD2 (5 bases). The CDR3 is made up of 12 amino acids. V lost 4 bases, J lost 7 bases, and 11 bases lay in between. Germline V gene lookup returns CDR1 ENHRY and CDR2 SYGVKD. CDR3 nucleotide sequence: TGTGCCATCAGTGGGACCTGGAGGGAGCAGTACTTC. This sequence encodes CAISGTWREQYF.

Notes on this clone: Relative to the germline gene, one junction end is altered; a read error may explain this. This rearrangement joins TRBV28 to TRBJ1-3, with D perhaps matching TRBD1 (6 bases). The CDR3 totals 13 residues. Germline lookup yields CDR1 MDHEN and CDR2 SYDVKM. The DNA for the CDR3 is TGTGCCAGCAGTCCTGACCTCAGGGGATTAAATCATTTT. The encoded protein is CASSPDLRGLNHF.

Written as DNA, the CDR3 is TGTGCCAGCAGTCCTGACACTGAAGCTTTCTTT. It codes for CASSPDTEAFF. This sequence joins TRBV6-5 and TRBJ1-1; no clear D gene. The ends were cut back, 5 bases at V and 3 bases at J, with 4 bases in the middle. The CDR3 length is 11 residues. CDR1 MNHEY and CDR2 SVGAGI come from the germline V gene.

The gene calls are TRBV7-8 and TRBJ2-1; D might be TRBD2 (6 bases). The germline V and J ends were trimmed by 5 bases and 6 bases, with 20 bases remaining between them. CDR3 size: 16 residues. CDR1 and CDR2 (germline): SGHVS, FQNEAQ. This CDR3 reads CASSAHRDFTPNEQFF. The DNA of the CDR3 is TGTGCCAGCAGCGCTCACCGGGACTTCACCCCCAATGAGCAGTTCTTC.

The chain employs TRBV28 and TRBJ1-1, with D unclear. CDR1 MDHEN and CDR2 SYDVKM come from the germline V gene. V dropped 6 bases and J dropped 7 bases, with 12 bases sitting between them. This CDR3 comprises 12 residues. The CDR3 here is CASRQTRDEAFF. The CDR3, as DNA: TGTGCCAGCAGACAAACAAGGGATGAAGCTTTCTTT.

This rearrangement joins TRBV10-1 to TRBJ2-1; 12 nucleotides line up with TRBD2. Germline V gives CDR1 WNHNN, CDR2 SYGVQD (reference sequence). V lost 6 bases to trimming and J lost 6 bases; unmatched junction nucleotides: 9. The CDR3 extends over 16 amino acids. The CDR3: CASSKTSGRFLNEQFF. The CDR3 DNA is TGCGCCAGCAGCAAGACTAGCGGGAGATTCCTCAATGAGCAGTTCTTC.

This clone has a single count. This chain connects TRBV7-9 to TRBJ2-4, with 8 positions matching TRBD1. The CDR3 is made up of 16 amino acids. Germline CDR1 SEHNR, CDR2 FQNEAQ (reference sequence). V lost 3 bases to trimming and J lost 6 bases; unmatched junction nucleotides: 10. CDR3 nucleotide sequence: TGTGCCAGCAGCTTCTCCCGGACAGGGCCAGGAAACATTCAGTACTTC. As protein: CASSFSRTGPGNIQYF.

This sequence joins TRBV7-7 and TRBJ2-5, with D tentatively TRBD2 (5 bases). Germline values: CDR1 SSHAT, CDR2 FNYEAQ (reference sequence). V gave up 2 bases and J gave up 5 bases, with 9 bases separating them. CDR3 length: 13 residues. The CDR3 nucleotides are TGTGCCAGCAGCTTAAACTCGGGGGAGACCCAGTACTTC. Amino acids: CASSLNSGETQYF.